These 23 T cell receptor beta chains originate from one sample sequenced in a study of neurological immune-mediated disorders. TCRdb redid the calling of the 5' RACE reads with MiXCR, one entry per CDR3 protein. Of around 71,000 distinct CDR3 sequences in the sample, roughly 13% were seen once. Time point meaning: longitudinal time-point 1 (baseline). Sequencing was done on a sample of PBMCs. The receptors were sampled from a female donor with HTLV-1-associated myelopathy (HAM/TSP).

This clonotype is medium-sized (0.01 to 0.1%). The J gene is TRBJ2-1, the V gene TRBV5-1, with a possible D match to TRBD2 (5 bases). Germline V CDR1 and CDR2: SGHRS, YFSETQ. V was pared by 0 bases and J by 7 bases, with 11 bases between. This CDR3 comprises 14 residues. The CDR3 DNA follows: TGCGCCAGCAGCTTGGTACGACGGGAAAATGAGCAGTTCTTC. Translated, it gives CASSLVRRENEQFF.

This clonotype was seen ten or more times. The chain employs TRBV29-1 and TRBJ1-1; TRBD1 aligns across 10 bases. This CDR3 comprises 16 residues. Trimming removed 6 bases from V and 1 base from J; junction bases left unmatched: 11. Per germline, CDR1 SQVTM and CDR2 ANQGSEA. The CDR3 bases are TGCAGCGTAGGGGGGGACAGGGGAGGAAGGAACACTGAAGCTTTCTTT. This gives the protein CSVGGDRGGRNTEAFF.

This clonotype has ten or more counts. The V and J genes are TRBV5-1 and TRBJ2-3; D is perhaps TRBD2 (5 bases). Trimming stripped 4 bases from V and 6 bases from J, with 18 bases between. The germline gives CDR1 SGHRS, CDR2 YFSETQ. CDR3 length: 15 residues. CDR3 nucleotides: TGCGCCAGCAGCATGACCAATTCCGGACTCGATACGCAGTATTTT. Encoded protein: CASSMTNSGLDTQYF.

This clonotype came up many times. This chain uses TRBV20-1 with TRBJ1-6; 7 bases map to TRBD1. Trimming removed 0 bases from V and 9 bases from J; junction bases left unmatched: 11. Germline V gives CDR1 DFQATT, CDR2 SNEGSKA (reference sequence). This CDR3 region has 16 residues. In nucleotides, the CDR3 is TGCAGTGCTAGAGATCTTAGACAGGGAAGGAGTTCACCCCTCCACTTT. Amino acid sequence: CSARDLRQGRSSPLHF.

The sample holds many counts of this clonotype. The DNA of the CDR3 is TGTGCCAGCAGCCCGGGACAGCTTAATGAAAAACTGTTTTTT. Its protein is CASSPGQLNEKLFF. This rearrangement joins TRBV7-2 to TRBJ1-4; 7 bases are shared with TRBD1. The V and J ends lost 5 bases and 4 bases, in that order; junction bases with no gene match: 4. The CDR3 has 14 amino acids. Germline lookup yields CDR1 SGHTA and CDR2 FQGNSA.

This clonotype was counted ten times or more. V gene TRBV10-2 combines with J gene TRBJ2-1; a weak D match, TRBD1 (5 bases). CDR1 and CDR2 from the germline V gene are WSHSY and SAAADI. The V and J ends lost 4 bases and 7 bases respectively, with 8 bases between them. The CDR3 totals 12 residues. The CDR3 loop is CASSVGLNEQFF. The CDR3 coding sequence is TGCGCCAGCAGTGTGGGGCTTAATGAGCAGTTCTTC.

This clonotype was counted many times. J is TRBJ2-1 and V is TRBV10-1; D gene uncertain. V was pared by 8 bases and J by 7 bases, with 15 bases between. The CDR3 runs 13 residues. Germline V gives CDR1 WNHNN, CDR2 SYGVQD (reference sequence). This CDR3 is CASAHPGTNEQFF. DNA of the CDR3: TGCGCCAGCGCCCACCCCGGAACGAATGAGCAGTTCTTC.

This clonotype was seen at least ten times. The V gene is TRBV5-1, the J gene TRBJ2-3; D is uncertain. The CDR3 covers 14 residues. Trimming took off 0 bases at V and 1 base at J, with 6 bases between the two ends. The germline gives CDR1 SGHRS, CDR2 YFSETQ. The CDR3 nucleotides are TGCGCCAGCAGCTTGGCTCTTGGCACAGATACGCAGTATTTT. This codes for CASSLALGTDTQYF.

This clonotype was seen many times. CDR3 nucleotides: TGTGCCAGCACGCCCCTCGGAGGGCAGGCGCTCAATGAGCAGTTCTTC. This translates into CASTPLGGQALNEQFF. The chain joins TRBV28 to TRBJ2-1; tentatively, D is TRBD2 (6 bases). The CDR3 length is 16 residues. The germline gives CDR1 MDHEN, CDR2 SYDVKM. V was trimmed by 7 bases and J by 6 bases, leaving 22 bases between them. Supplemented by reference TRBV28 and TRBJ2-1, the full variable domain reads DVKVTQSSRYLVKRTGEKVFLECVQDMDHENMFWYRQDPGLGLRLIYFSYDVKMKEKGDIPEGYSVSREKKERFSLILESASTNQTSMYLCASTPLGGQALNEQFFGPGTRLTVL.

The rearrangement uses TRBV4-1 and TRBJ1-1, with D possibly TRBD1 on 5 matching bases. This CDR3 has 13 residues. Germline CDR1 reads MGHRA; CDR2 reads YSYEKL. V lost 4 bases and J lost 4, with 10 bases in between. The CDR3 DNA sequence: TGCGCCAGCAGCCTAGGGGCGACCACTGAAGCTTTCTTT. Amino acids: CASSLGATTEAFF.

The chain links TRBV6-5 to TRBJ2-7; no firm D call. CDR1 and CDR2 (germline): MNHEY, SVGAGI. The CDR3 is 14 residues long. The V end was cut by 10 bases, the J end by 1 base, with 17 bases between. The CDR3 nucleotides read TGTGCCACATCGATGGGCCCATTTTCCTACGAGCAGTACTTC. Amino acids: CATSMGPFSYEQYF.

This clonotype was counted at least ten times. The chain couples TRBV25-1 to TRBJ2-1; 10 positions agree with TRBD1. From germline, CDR1 is MGHDK and CDR2 SYGVNS. The CDR3 is made up of 14 amino acids. The V gene end was trimmed by 4 bases and the J gene end by 5 bases; junction bases not matched to a gene: 2. The CDR3 DNA reads TGTGCCAGCAGTGGACAGGGGGCGCACAATGAGCAGTTCTTC. Translating gives CASSGQGAHNEQFF.

This clonotype was seen repeatedly, ten times or more. CDR3 sequence: CSARSGTVNTEAFF. The CDR3 nucleotides read TGCAGTGCTAGATCCGGGACGGTCAACACTGAAGCTTTCTTT. The rearrangement uses TRBV20-1 and TRBJ1-1, with a tentative D call TRBD1 (5 bases). The length of the CDR3 is 14 residues. Trimming removed 2 bases from V and 2 bases from J, with 12 bases in between. Germline V CDR1 and CDR2: DFQATT, SNEGSKA (reference sequence).

This clonotype was recorded many times. The chain is built from TRBV5-1 and TRBJ2-7; D may be TRBD1 (6 bases). In germline, CDR1 is SGHRS, CDR2 YFSETQ. V gave up 2 bases and J gave up 0 bases, with 12 bases separating them. The CDR3 is 15 residues long. CDR3 region: CASSLGQTSSYEQYF. The DNA of the CDR3 is TGCGCCAGCAGCTTAGGACAGACGAGCTCCTACGAGCAGTACTTC.

This clonotype was seen at least ten times. Mismatch with germline at one junction end may stem from a read error. The chain carries TRBV15 and TRBJ2-7; 9 bases are shared with TRBD1. Germline CDR1 LNHNV, CDR2 YYDKDF (reference sequence). The CDR3 has 15 amino acids. The CDR3 spells CATSRVMGQGYEQYF. CDR3 bases: TGTGCTACCAGCAGAGTTATGGGACAGGGCTACGAGCAGTACTTC. Together with reference TRBV15 and TRBJ2-7, the CDR3 gives the full variable domain: DAMVIQNPRYQVTQFGKPVTLSCSQTLNHNVMYWYQQKSSQAPKLLFHYYDKDFNNEADTPDNFQSRRPNTSFCFLDIRSPGLGDTAMYLCATSRVMGQGYEQYFGPGTRLTVT.

This clonotype was counted many times. This sequence joins TRBV30 and TRBJ2-2; 9 bases are shared with TRBD1. V shed 5 bases and J 4 bases; nucleotides not matched to a gene: 8. The CDR3 is 15 residues long. The germline CDR1 and CDR2 sequences are GTSNPN and SVGIG (reference sequence). In DNA form, the CDR3 reads TGTGCCTGGGACGTACAGGGGGCGCGCACCGGGGAGCTGTTTTTT. It is translated as CAWDVQGARTGELFF.

Points on this clonotype: A much larger clone lies a single base off, so this may be a read error. The chain is built from TRBV7-2 and TRBJ2-3; D ambiguous. This CDR3 spans 12 amino acids. Germline CDR1 and CDR2: SGHTA and FQGNSA. The CDR3 region is CANSLLIDTQYF. The CDR3 nucleotides are TGTGCCAACAGCTTACTAATAGATACGCAGTATTTT. Full variable domain (missing parts from reference TRBV7-2 and TRBJ2-3): GAGVSQSPSNKVTEKGKDVELRCDPISGHTALYWYRQSLGQGLEFLIYFQGNSAPDKSGLPSDRFSAERTGGSVSTLTIQRTQQEDSAVYLCANSLLIDTQYFGPGTRLTVL.

In this sample, this clonotype turned up many times. The genes are TRBV5-6 and TRBJ1-2; possibly TRBD1 for D (5 bases). V lost 4 bases and J 5 bases, leaving 24 bases between the germline ends. CDR1 is SGHDT, CDR2 YYEEEE, per germline. The CDR3 extends over 17 amino acids. The CDR3 coding sequence is TGTGCCAGCAGCCTAATGAGAATTAGACAGTTTCAGTATGGCTACACCTTC. Encoded protein: CASSLMRIRQFQYGYTF. Together with reference TRBV5-6 and TRBJ1-2, the CDR3 gives the full variable domain: DAGVTQSPTHLIKTRGQQVTLRCSPKSGHDTVSWYQQALGQGPQFIFQYYEEEERQRGNFPDRFSGHQFPNYSSELNVNALLLGDSALYLCASSLMRIRQFQYGYTFGSGTRLTVV.

In its sample, this clonotype was seen many times. V usage is TRBV2 and J usage is TRBJ2-3; TRBD2 agrees at 7 bases. The CDR3 is made up of 16 amino acids. The germline gives CDR1 SNHLY, CDR2 FYNNEI. V shed 2 bases, J shed 2 bases, and the junction held 7 bases outside the gene matches. Written as DNA, the CDR3 is TGTGCCAGCAGTGAACCCGGGGAGGGCGACACAGATACGCAGTATTTT. Its protein is CASSEPGEGDTDTQYF.

The genes are TRBV20-1 and TRBJ2-1; the match to TRBD1 covers 7 bases. The V gene's germline CDR1 is DFQATT and CDR2 SNEGSKA (reference sequence). This CDR3 spans 12 amino acids. V shed 6 bases, J shed 7 bases, and the junction held 6 bases outside the gene matches. The CDR3 coding sequence is TGCAGTGCCCAGGGGGTCGGGAATGAGCAGTTCTTC. It codes for CSAQGVGNEQFF.

The table lists this clonotype with many counts. V usage is TRBV5-1 and J usage is TRBJ2-3; TRBD2 is a possible D gene (6 bases). CDR3 length equals 15 residues. V shed 5 bases and J shed 6 bases, with 19 bases lying between them. The germline V gene encodes CDR1 SGHRS and CDR2 YFSETQ. The CDR3 loop is CASRPGGPRLDTQYF. CDR3 bases: TGCGCCAGCAGACCAGGAGGGCCCCGTTTGGATACGCAGTATTTT.

This clonotype was observed many times. The V call is TRBV5-1, the J call TRBJ2-6; 9 bases are shared with TRBD1. Trimming at V came to 4 bases and at J to 0 bases, leaving 5 bases not matched to a gene. CDR3 size: 17 residues. Germline lookup yields CDR1 SGHRS and CDR2 YFSETQ. CDR3 coding DNA: TGCGCCAGCAGCACAGGGACAGGGAACTCTGGGGCCAACGTCCTGACTTTC. It is translated as CASSTGTGNSGANVLTF.

This clonotype was picked up many times. This chain joins TRBV10-3 and TRBJ2-2; D may match TRBD1 or TRBD2 (5 bases each). Germline V CDR1 and CDR2: ENHRY, SYGVKD. CDR3 size: 14 residues. Trimming left V 6 bases short and J 1 base short, with 9 bases between. Here the CDR3 reads CAISRDGNTGELFF. In DNA, the CDR3 is TGTGCCATCAGCAGGGACGGGAACACCGGGGAGCTGTTTTTT.